This T cell receptor beta chain was sequenced for a study of shared clonotypes between healthy human individuals. The protocol was immunoSEQ multiplex PCR, while the TCRdb copy is restricted to in-frame clones and leaves out a portion. The table has 550,000 to 750,000 clones, 92% seen once; the top ten hold nearly 25%. Naive CD8 isolation took CD45RO-negative cells positively selected for CCR7 and excluded terminally differentiated effector memory CD45RA+ cells. Germline CDR1 is MGHDK and CDR2 is SYGVNS. The CDR3 has 15 amino acids. Trimming removed 2 bases at V and 0 bases at J, with 9 bases between.

Sequencing used naive CD8+ T cells sorted from blood. The receptor was isolated from a man under 40 in good health. This chain links TRBV25-1 with TRBJ2-3, with D uncertain. The CDR3 DNA reads as TGTGCCAGCAGTGAACGAGGCGGTAGCACAGATACGCAGTATTTT. Translation gives CASSERGGSTDTQYF.